This TCR beta chain emerged from a study of blood T cell repertoires in COVID-19 (dated by TCRdb to about 2020). Regarding the complete study: Samples covering the acute and convalescent phases of COVID-19 were provided by collaborators in the United States, Italy and Spain. The repertoires were released in a freely available public database meant as a resource for research on the immune response to SARS-CoV-2. Where HLA class I and class II types were available, the types were taken from metadata supplied by the sample provider, not from assay-based typing. Deeply sampled blood TCRbeta repertoires from subjects exposed to, actively infected with, or recovered from COVID-19 were included in the dataset. The prospective study material was composed of cDNA or gDNA derived from T cells, B-cell-depleted T cells, or PBMCs. A de-identified subject ID, COVID-19 status, age in years and sex were almost always included in the sample metadata. Samples were obtained from the ongoing ImmuneRACE study (first 160 participants) and from some 1,300 subjects provided by 6 global collaborators.

TCRbeta CDR3 regions were amplified from genomic DNA using the immunoSEQ Assay, a bias-controlled multiplex PCR. Per the authors' processing: Within the assay, amplification of reference gene primers was used to estimate how many nucleated cells each sample contained. To quantify the absolute abundance of each unique TCRbeta CDR3 rearrangement, sequence reads were collapsed and filtered. For each sample, productive Simpson clonality was calculated as the square root of Simpson's diversity index over productive rearrangements. TCRdb took over this immuneACCESS table, retaining in-frame rearrangements with V and J assigned. Such tables are incomplete; in checked studies, under half of the missing clones stem from an unresolved V gene, and the remainder is unexplained. V, J and clone size are those of that table, while D and trimming were read from the DNA. Across this sample there are about 150,000 clones, with around three quarters seen only once. Of the sample, about 8.7% falls within the top ten clones.

Broader findings and caveats from the paper: How much clinical and demographic metadata was included differed by source and by participant, and the metadata was provided uncurated.

Points on this clone: Which antigen it targets is not known. Base qualities are not at hand, and no much larger clone is one base apart.

The collaborating institutions used their own protocols to collect whole blood in K2EDTA tubes. For TCRbeta analysis, collaborator samples were shipped as frozen whole blood, as isolated PBMCs, or as DNA extracted from either sample type. This clonotype was sampled from a man in his forties or fifties with active or convalescent COVID-19. Sequencing used peripheral blood.

CDR3 protein: CASSRQGQGPSQYEQYF. The DNA is as follows: TGTGCCAGCAGTCGGCAGGGACAGGGGCCCTCCCAATACGAGCAGTACTTC. The sequence joins TRBV6-6 to TRBJ2-7; 10 central bases correspond to TRBD1. In the germline V gene (reference sequence), CDR1 corresponds to MNHNY and CDR2 to SVGAGI. Trimming accounts for 5 bases at V and 4 bases at J, while the number of junction bases matched to no gene is 14. The CDR3 starts with the cysteine, ends with the phenylalanine, and has 17 residues. The DNA shown is the 51-base CDR3, in frame from base 1.